This T cell receptor (beta chain) was documented in a study of T-cell memory formation after mild COVID-19. Using its own MiXCR run on the 5' RACE reads, TCRdb lists one record per CDR3 protein. Of 300,000 to 400,000 distinct CDR3 sequences listed, roughly 13% are singletons. The CDR3 has 15 amino acids. Germline-derived CDR1 and CDR2 are SGHRS and YFSETQ. The V gene end was trimmed by 4 bases and the J gene end by 2 bases; junction bases not matched to a gene: 4. This clonotype occurred a few times. Specimen: PBMCs or a T cell subset sorted from them (not recorded which). The clonotype was recovered from a man in his late teens or twenties who had mild COVID-19 (a few samples of this study predate the infection). Cell type and time point are not known. This sequence joins TRBV5-1 and TRBJ1-1; 11 bases are shared with TRBD1. The chain's CDR3 is CASSGGTGGNTEAFF. The DNA of the CDR3 is TGCGCCAGCAGCGGAGGGACAGGGGGAAACACTGAAGCTTTCTTT.